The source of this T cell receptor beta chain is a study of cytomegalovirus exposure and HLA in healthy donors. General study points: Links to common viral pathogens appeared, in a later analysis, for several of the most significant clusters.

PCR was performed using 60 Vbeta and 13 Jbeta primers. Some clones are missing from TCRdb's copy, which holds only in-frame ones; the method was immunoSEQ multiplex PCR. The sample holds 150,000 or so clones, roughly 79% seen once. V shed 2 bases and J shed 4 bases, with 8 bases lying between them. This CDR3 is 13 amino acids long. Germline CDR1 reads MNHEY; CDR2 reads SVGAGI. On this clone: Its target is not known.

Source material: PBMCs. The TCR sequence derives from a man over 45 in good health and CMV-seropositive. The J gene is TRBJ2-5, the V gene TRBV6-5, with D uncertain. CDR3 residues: CASSYRHRETQYF. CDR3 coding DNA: TGTGCCAGCAGTTACCGACATAGAGAGACCCAGTACTTC.